Reported below is one T cell receptor (beta chain). This clonotype was detected many times. This clone's antigen is unknown. Base qualities were left out, and no much larger clone turns up one base away. The data are from a study of human T cells and chemical hapten exposure (dated by TCRdb to the early 2020s). General notes on the study: For sensitization, 2% DPC in acetone was applied to an approximately 2 cm by approximately 2 cm area of upper inner arm skin. Patients additionally received weekly therapeutic DPC doses to the scalp throughout the approximately 22-week study period. Blood was sampled from patients pre-sensitization (week 0) and at 2, 6 and about 24 weeks after DPC sensitization. Libraries were pooled for sequencing, and per-sample TCR yields varied mainly because of small differences in library volumes within the pool. Patch tests used Finn chambers with 0.01% DPC on the upper back, scored after 6 days by International Contact Dermatitis Research Group standards. The patient cohort, mostly female, included alopecia areata with under or over 50% scalp involvement, alopecia totalis and alopecia universalis. Blood for TCR sequencing was provided by twenty-nine alopecia patients at one to four time points (pre-sensitization, 2, 6 and 24 weeks). In alopecia patients, the study followed how the peripheral blood TCR repertoire changed in vivo over primary and secondary sensitization to diphenylcyclopropenone (DPC), a hapten. Study-wide findings and limitations: Significantly more large CDR3 similarity clusters were formed by expanded TCRs than by pre-sensitization or healthy control sets, consistent with antigen-driven responses. Because all patients had alopecia, a presumed autoimmune disease, the immune response of the patients might differ from that of healthy individuals. Repeated subsampling changed both the strength of the expansion versus patch-test correlation and the threshold at which the correlation became significant. The number of TCRs above 1 in 1000 frequency did not change with DPC sensitization; there was no evidence of global repertoire structure alterations. The number of PT1 expanded TCRs positively correlated with patch test score, significant at thresholds 8, 16 and 32 but not 4.

To prepare the library, RACE was applied. Sequenced using a NextSeq 500. During library preparation, unique molecular identifiers were attached to individual cDNA molecules so that TCRs could be counted quantitatively and reproducibly. For every blood RNA sample, sequencing covered both the TCR alpha and TCR beta chains. The authors' pipeline ran thus. A median of about 87,000 TCRs per sample was observed, with a range of 23,224 to 690,600. V, J and CDR3 annotation of the TCR reads was performed with the Decombinator software suite. To make PS versus PT1 abundance plots, every sample was subsampled to the same number of TCRs (28,000). Expanded TCRs were defined as absent before sensitization and observed at least eight times at the 2-week time point. TCRdb reanalyzed the raw reads on its own, using fastp at Q25 for trimming and MiXCR for clone calling, and kept in-frame beta chains. When rows share a CDR3 protein, they turn into one entry using the most common DNA and genes. The V and J calls come from TCRdb's annotation, not from the publication. The sample has 200,000 to 300,000 distinct CDR3 sequences on record, 7.5% to 10% of them singletons. The ten biggest clones cover about 2.5% of the sample.

This specimen's time point label, interpreted: pre-sensitization, week 0. According to the study, the label for this sample's treatment or condition signals: therapeutic diphenylcyclopropenone sensitization with weekly scalp DPC. At every patch-test visit, the blood draw took place before the patch test was put on. To be eligible, patients had to be aged 18 to 70, diagnosed with alopecia and judged suitable for DPC therapy, while pregnant patients were excluded. Total RNA was extracted from unfractionated whole blood that had been collected in Tempus Blood RNA tubes. The CDR3 covers 14 residues, taking in both the cysteine and the phenylalanine. Kept here is only the CDR3 DNA, which spans 42 bases and is read in frame from base 1. CDR1 and CDR2 were assigned from the germline V gene (reference sequence) as SEHNR and FQNEAQ. V was cut back by 4 bases and J by 3 bases, leaving a gap of 10 bases between them.

The source material was whole blood, sampled in connection with sensitization to the hapten diphenylcyclopropenone (DPC). The sequence is built from TRBV7-9 and TRBJ1-5; tentative D gene TRBD1, with 6 bases matching. The TCR sequence derives from a woman between 40 and 50 years old with alopecia areata. Some clones in this sample may be carry-over from other donors' samples. The nucleotide sequence is given as TGTGCCAGCAGCTCCACAGGGACCAATCAGCCCCAGCATTTT. Its amino acids are CASSSTGTNQPQHF.